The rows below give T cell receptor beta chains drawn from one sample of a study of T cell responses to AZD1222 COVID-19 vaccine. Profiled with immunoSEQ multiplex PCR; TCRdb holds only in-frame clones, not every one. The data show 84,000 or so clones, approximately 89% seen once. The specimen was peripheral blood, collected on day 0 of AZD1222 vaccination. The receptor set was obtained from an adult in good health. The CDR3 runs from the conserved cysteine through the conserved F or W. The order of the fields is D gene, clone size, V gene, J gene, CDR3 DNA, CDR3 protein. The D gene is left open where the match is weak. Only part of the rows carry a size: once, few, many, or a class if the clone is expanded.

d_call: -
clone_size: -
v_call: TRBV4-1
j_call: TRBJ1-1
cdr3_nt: TGCGCCAGCAGCCAAGCCGCCTCCGGCACCAACACTGAAGCTTTCTTT
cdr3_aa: CASSQAASGTNTEAFF

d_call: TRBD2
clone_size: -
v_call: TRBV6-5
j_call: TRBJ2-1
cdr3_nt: TGTGCCAGCAGTCACCGGACTAGCCCCTACAATGAGCAGTTCTTC
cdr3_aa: CASSHRTSPYNEQFF

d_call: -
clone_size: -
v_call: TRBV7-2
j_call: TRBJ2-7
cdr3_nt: TGTGCCAGCAGCCCCCGGGGTCTGGGCTGGTACGAGCAGTACTTC
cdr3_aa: CASSPRGLGWYEQYF

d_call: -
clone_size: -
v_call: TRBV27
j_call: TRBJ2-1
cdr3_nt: TGTGCCAGCAGTTTATTGGCGGGTGAGCAGTTCTTC
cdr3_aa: CASSLLAGEQFF

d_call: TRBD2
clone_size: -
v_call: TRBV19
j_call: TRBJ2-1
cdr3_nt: TGTGCCAGTAGGAGGAATAGCGGGAGGCCACTTTACAATGAGCAGTTCTTC
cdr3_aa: CASRRNSGRPLYNEQFF

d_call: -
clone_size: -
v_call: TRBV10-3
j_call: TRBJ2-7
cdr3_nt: TGTGCCATCAGTGGGGAGTTCTTGCTCGACGAGCAGTACTTC
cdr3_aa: CAISGEFLLDEQYF

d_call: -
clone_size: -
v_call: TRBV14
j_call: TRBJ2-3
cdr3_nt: TGTGCCAGCAGCCAAGTCGGACGCCAACTCACAGATACGCAGTATTTT
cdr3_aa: CASSQVGRQLTDTQYF

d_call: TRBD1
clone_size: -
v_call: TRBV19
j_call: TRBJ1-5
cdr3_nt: TGTGCCAGTACTGACAGGGTGGGGAGGCCCCAGCATTTT
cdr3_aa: CASTDRVGRPQHF

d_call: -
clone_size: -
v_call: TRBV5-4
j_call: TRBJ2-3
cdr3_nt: TGTGCCAGCAGCTTGTATTTGGGACTCTTCACAGATACGCAGTATTTT
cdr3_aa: CASSLYLGLFTDTQYF

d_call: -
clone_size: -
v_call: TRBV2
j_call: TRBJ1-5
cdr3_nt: TGTGCCAGCAGCGTTGATAGCAATCAGCCCCAGCATTTT
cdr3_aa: CASSVDSNQPQHF

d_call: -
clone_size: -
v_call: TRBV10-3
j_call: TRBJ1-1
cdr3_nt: TGTGCCATCAGTGGGCAGGGTGAAGCTTTCTTT
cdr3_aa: CAISGQGEAFF

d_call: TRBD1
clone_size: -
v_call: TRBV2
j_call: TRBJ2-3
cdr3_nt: TGTGCCAGCAGTTCGGACAGGGCAACAGATACGCAGTATTTT
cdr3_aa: CASSSDRATDTQYF

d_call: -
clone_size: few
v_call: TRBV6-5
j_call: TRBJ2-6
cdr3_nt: TGTGCCAGCAGTTACCAGGGGTCTGGGGCCAACGTCCTGACTTTC
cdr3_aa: CASSYQGSGANVLTF

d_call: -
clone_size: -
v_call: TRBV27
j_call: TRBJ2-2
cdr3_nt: TGTGCCAGCATCTGGAAGTACCGCGCCCAAGGGACCGGGGAGCTGTTTTTT
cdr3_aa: CASIWKYRAQGTGELFF

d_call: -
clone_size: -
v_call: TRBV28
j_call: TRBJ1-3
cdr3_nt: TGTGCCAGCAGACTGACAGGCTCTGGAAACACCATATATTTT
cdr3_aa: CASRLTGSGNTIYF

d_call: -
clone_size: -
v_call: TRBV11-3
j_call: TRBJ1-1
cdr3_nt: TGTGCCAGCAGCTTAGGATTCTCGGAAGCTTTCTTT
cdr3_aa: CASSLGFSEAFF

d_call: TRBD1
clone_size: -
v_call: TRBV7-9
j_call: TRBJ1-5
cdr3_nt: TGTGCCAGCAGTTTGACAGGGGTTCATCAGCCCCAGCATTTT
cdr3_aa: CASSLTGVHQPQHF

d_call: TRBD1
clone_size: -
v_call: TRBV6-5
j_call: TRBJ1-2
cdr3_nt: TGTGCCAGCAGACGCGGGACAGGGGCTAACTATGGCTACACCTTC
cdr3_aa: CASRRGTGANYGYTF

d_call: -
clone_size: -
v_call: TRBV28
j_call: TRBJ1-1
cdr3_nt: TGTGCCAGCAGCCTACCGCGAAGGACTGAAGCTTTCTTT
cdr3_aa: CASSLPRRTEAFF

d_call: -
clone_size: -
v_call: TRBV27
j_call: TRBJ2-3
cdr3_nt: TGTGCCAGCTGGGGTGGGCTTAGCACAGATACGCAGTATTTT
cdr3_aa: CASWGGLSTDTQYF

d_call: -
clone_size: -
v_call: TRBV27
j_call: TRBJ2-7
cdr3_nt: TGTGCCAGCTTCACGGCTTCCTACGAGCAGTACTTC
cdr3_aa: CASFTASYEQYF

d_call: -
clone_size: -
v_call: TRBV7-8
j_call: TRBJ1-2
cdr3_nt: TGTGCCAGCAGCATTATCCGGGCCGACTATGGCTACACCTTC
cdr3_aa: CASSIIRADYGYTF

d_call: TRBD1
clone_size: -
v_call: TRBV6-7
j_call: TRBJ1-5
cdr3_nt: TGTGCCAGCTTTCGAAGGGACAGGGGGCGAGCAAATAGCAATCAGCCCCAGCATTTT
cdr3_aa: CASFRRDRGRANSNQPQHF

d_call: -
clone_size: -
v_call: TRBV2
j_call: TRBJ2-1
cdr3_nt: TGTGCCAGCAGTGAAAGCACAAATGAGCAGTTCTTC
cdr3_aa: CASSESTNEQFF

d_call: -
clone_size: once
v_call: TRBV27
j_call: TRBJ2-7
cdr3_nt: TGTGCCAGCACCGGGTCCCCACACTACGAGCAGTACTTC
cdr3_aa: CASTGSPHYEQYF

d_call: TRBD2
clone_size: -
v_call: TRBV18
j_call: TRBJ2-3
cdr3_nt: TGTGCCAGCTCACCATTAGCGGGAGTGGCAGATACGCAGTATTTT
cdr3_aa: CASSPLAGVADTQYF

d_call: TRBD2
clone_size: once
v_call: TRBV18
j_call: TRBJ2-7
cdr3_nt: TGTGCCAGCTCACCGATCAGCGGACTAGCGGGCTACGAGCAGTACTTC
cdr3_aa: CASSPISGLAGYEQYF

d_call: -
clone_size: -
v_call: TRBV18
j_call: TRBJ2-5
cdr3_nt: TGTGCCAGCTCACCACCGGGCGGGATACGCCAAGAGACCCAGTACTTC
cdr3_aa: CASSPPGGIRQETQYF

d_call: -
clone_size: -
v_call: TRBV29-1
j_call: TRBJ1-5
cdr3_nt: TGCACCTGTAGGTGGGTTGGAGGTGGGCCCCAGCATTTT
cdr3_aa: CTCRWVGGGPQHF

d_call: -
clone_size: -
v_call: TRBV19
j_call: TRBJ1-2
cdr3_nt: TGTGCCAGTAGTATCCGGCAGGGCCAGTATGGCTACACCTTC
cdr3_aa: CASSIRQGQYGYTF

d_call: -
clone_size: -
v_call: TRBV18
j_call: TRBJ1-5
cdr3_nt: TGTGCCAGCTCAAGGTCCCCGTGGCAGGGGAATCAGCCCCAGCATTTT
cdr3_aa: CASSRSPWQGNQPQHF

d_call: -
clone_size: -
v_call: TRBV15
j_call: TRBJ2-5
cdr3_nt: TGTGCCACCAGCAGAGGAGAAGGGCCCCTAGGAGAGACCCAGTACTTC
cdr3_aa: CATSRGEGPLGETQYF

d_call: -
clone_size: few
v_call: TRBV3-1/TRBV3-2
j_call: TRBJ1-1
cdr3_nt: TGTGCCAGCAGCCACCGAGCCCCTGAAGCTTTCTTT
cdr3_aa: CASSHRAPEAFF

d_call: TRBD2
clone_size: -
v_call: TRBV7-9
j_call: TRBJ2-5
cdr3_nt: TGTGCCAGCAGCTTAGGGGGAGCGGGAGTAGAGACCCAGTACTTC
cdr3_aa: CASSLGGAGVETQYF